Listed below are T cell receptor beta chains from one sample, sequenced in a study of blood T cell repertoires in COVID-19. Measured with immunoSEQ multiplex PCR; TCRdb has only the in-frame clones, and not every one. The repertoire has some 260,000 clones, around nine tenths of them found once; the top ten carry 3%. Sequences were obtained from peripheral blood. These receptors all stem from a man younger than 35 with active or convalescent COVID-19. CDR3s include the opening cysteine and the closing phenylalanine or tryptophan. The D gene is left open where the match is weak. Part of the rows lack a size; the others show once, few, many or a class for expanded clones.

>TRBV18|TRBJ2-1|.|.
TGTGCCAGCTCACCACACCAGGTCCAGTTCTTC
CASSPHQVQFF
>TRBV7-2|TRBJ1-2|.|.
TGTGCCAGCAGTCCCGGGGGACGGGGCTATGGCTACACCTTC
CASSPGGRGYGYTF
>TRBV29-1|TRBJ2-5|.|.
TGCAGCGTGCGGGACGGCCAAGAGACCCAGTACTTC
CSVRDGQETQYF
>TRBV27|TRBJ2-7|.|TRBD2
TGTGCCAGCAGTTTATCCGGGGGGGAGCAGTACTTC
CASSLSGGEQYF
>TRBV27|TRBJ2-7|.|.
TGTGCCAGCAGTTACAGTGGGAGTTACGAGCAGTACTTC
CASSYSGSYEQYF
>TRBV5-1|TRBJ1-4|once|TRBD1
TGCGCCAGCAGCTTCAGCCCGGACAGGGGGCTTGGAAAACTGTTTTTT
CASSFSPDRGLGKLFF
>TRBV10-3|TRBJ1-2|.|TRBD1
TGTGCCATCAGTGAGGACAGGGACGCCTATGGCTACACCTTC
CAISEDRDAYGYTF
>TRBV6-5|TRBJ1-2|.|TRBD1
TGTGCCAGCAACTTACAGGGGTCGGCCTATGGCTACACCTTC
CASNLQGSAYGYTF
>TRBV4-1|TRBJ2-3|.|TRBD2
TGCGCCAGCAGCCTTCCGCCTAGCGGTTTCGCTAGCACAGATACGCAGTATTTT
CASSLPPSGFASTDTQYF
>TRBV15|TRBJ2-2|.|TRBD1
TGTGCCACCAGATACGGACAGGGGGGAACCGGGGAGCTGTTTTTT
CATRYGQGGTGELFF
>TRBV5-1|TRBJ1-2|few|.
TGCGCCAGCAGCTTGGTGATAGGGAGCGGTCAGGGGCGCAAGAACTATGGCTACACCTTC
CASSLVIGSGQGRKNYGYTF
>TRBV5-6|TRBJ2-7|.|TRBD2
TGTGCCAGCAGCTTGACACCGGGGGAGGGTTCCGAGCAGTACTTC
CASSLTPGEGSEQYF
>TRBV3-1/TRBV3-2|TRBJ1-5|.|.
TGTGCCAGCAGCCAAGGGCTGAACCAGCCCCAGCATTTT
CASSQGLNQPQHF
>TRBV10-2|TRBJ2-6|few|TRBD2
TGCGCCAGCAGGGGAGGGGTAGACTCTGGGGCCAACGTCCTGACTTTC
CASRGGVDSGANVLTF
>TRBV14|TRBJ2-1|.|.
TGTGCCAGCAGGGAACGGGTTGGAAATGAGCAGTTCTTC
CASRERVGNEQFF
>TRBV5-5|TRBJ2-5|.|.
TGTGCCAGCAGCTCCCCCGGGACAAAAGAGACCCAGTACTTC
CASSSPGTKETQYF
>TRBV29-1|TRBJ2-1|.|TRBD2
TGCAGCGTTGTCGGGAGGGCCCAAAATGAGCAGTTCTTC
CSVVGRAQNEQFF
>TRBV3-1/TRBV3-2|TRBJ1-1|.|TRBD1
TGTGCCAGCAGCCAATGGGACAGACCGAACACTGAAGCTTTCTTT
CASSQWDRPNTEAFF
>TRBV7-9|TRBJ2-5|.|.
TGTGCCAGCAGCCCACAGGACAGAGACCAAGAGACCCAGTACTTC
CASSPQDRDQETQYF
>TRBV11-2|TRBJ1-1|.|.
TGTGCCAGCAGCTTAGCCGGGGTGACTGAAGCTTTCTTT
CASSLAGVTEAFF
>TRBV4-3|TRBJ2-3|.|.
TGCGCCAGCAGCCAAGATCGGGGTCCTTATGGGGATTTT
CASSQDRGPYGDF
>TRBV5-6|TRBJ2-1|.|TRBD2
TGTGCCAGCAGTACTCCTGCGGGGGTTTTCTCAGAGCGGTTCTTC
CASSTPAGVFSERFF
>TRBV6-2/TRBV6-3|TRBJ1-2|.|TRBD1
TGTGCCAGCAGTAGACAGGGGATTTATGGCTACACCTTC
CASSRQGIYGYTF
>TRBV29-1|TRBJ2-7|.|TRBD1
TGCAGCGTTGAAGGGGACAGGGGTATCCCCTACGAGCAGTACTTC
CSVEGDRGIPYEQYF
>TRBV10-3|TRBJ2-3|.|TRBD2
TGTGCCATCAGTGGACGGGCGGGGGGAGATACGCAGTATTTT
CAISGRAGGDTQYF
>TRBV14|TRBJ1-1|.|.
TGTGCCAGCAGCCAAGAGTACAGAATGAACACTGAAGCTTTCTTT
CASSQEYRMNTEAFF
>TRBV11-1|TRBJ2-1|.|.
TGTGCCAGCAGCTTAGAACTAGCAGAATTTTACAATGAGCAGTTCTTC
CASSLELAEFYNEQFF
>TRBV7-8|TRBJ2-2|.|TRBD2
TGTGCCAGCAGCCCGGGACTATACACCGGGGAGCTGTTTTTT
CASSPGLYTGELFF
>TRBV15|TRBJ1-6|.|.
TGTGCCACCAGCAGAGATATTCAGGAATATTCACCCCTCCACTTT
CATSRDIQEYSPLHF
>TRBV15|TRBJ1-1|.|.
TGTGCCACCAGCCTCCGGACAGAATCTACTGAAGCTTTCTTT
CATSLRTESTEAFF
>TRBV28|TRBJ2-7|once|TRBD2
TGTGCCAGCAGTCCTGCTAGCGGGAGGGCCTACGAGCAGTACTTC
CASSPASGRAYEQYF
>TRBV6-4|TRBJ2-7|.|.
TGTGCCAGCAGTGACCCCCTTTTGTACGAGCAGTACTTC
CASSDPLLYEQYF
>TRBV5-3|TRBJ2-1|.|TRBD2
TGTGCCAGAAGCTTCCTACGGGAGGGCCTTATTGATGAGCAGTTCTTC
CARSFLREGLIDEQFF
>TRBV13|TRBJ1-2|once|TRBD1
TGTGCCAGCAGCCGCGACAGGGAGAGGTTTTCAAGCTATGGCTACACCTTC
CASSRDRERFSSYGYTF
>TRBV18|TRBJ1-2|.|.
TGTGCCAGCTCACCACCGTCGTCCTTTAGGGGTGGCTACACCTTC
CASSPPSSFRGGYTF
>TRBV4-1|TRBJ1-3|.|.
TGCGCCAGCAGCCAGGCTGACAAACTGGCTGGAAACACCATATATTTT
CASSQADKLAGNTIYF